The clone carrying this TCR beta chain was recorded a few times. What it recognizes is unknown. With each sample, at least 5.5 micrograms of total RNA were extracted. Together with a sample-barcoded 5' primer, a J-beta primer mix was included in a second PCR lasting about 6 to 12 cycles. In TCRdb, the 5' RACE reads were re-called with MiXCR into one record per CDR3 protein. The sample lists about 1,600,000 distinct CDR3 sequences; 42% were seen once. The CDR3 has 16 amino acids. The germline gives CDR1 MGHRA, CDR2 YSYEKL. V lost 3 bases to trimming and J lost 0 bases, with 12 bases between them. The data are from a study of blood T cells in healthy people across ages. At the level of the study: Roughly one uniquely barcoded beta molecule per two T cells was captured.

Findings and caveats of the study: More naive CD4+ cells and higher diversity were found in long-lived than in aged donors.

The rearrangement uses TRBV4-1 and TRBJ1-5, with no clear D. Specimen: blood. The TCR sequence derives from a woman aged 18-30 years in good health. In nucleotides, the CDR3 is TGCGCCAGCAGCCATGGATTAGCTTTTAGCAATCAGCCCCAGCATTTT. It specifies CASSHGLAFSNQPQHF.